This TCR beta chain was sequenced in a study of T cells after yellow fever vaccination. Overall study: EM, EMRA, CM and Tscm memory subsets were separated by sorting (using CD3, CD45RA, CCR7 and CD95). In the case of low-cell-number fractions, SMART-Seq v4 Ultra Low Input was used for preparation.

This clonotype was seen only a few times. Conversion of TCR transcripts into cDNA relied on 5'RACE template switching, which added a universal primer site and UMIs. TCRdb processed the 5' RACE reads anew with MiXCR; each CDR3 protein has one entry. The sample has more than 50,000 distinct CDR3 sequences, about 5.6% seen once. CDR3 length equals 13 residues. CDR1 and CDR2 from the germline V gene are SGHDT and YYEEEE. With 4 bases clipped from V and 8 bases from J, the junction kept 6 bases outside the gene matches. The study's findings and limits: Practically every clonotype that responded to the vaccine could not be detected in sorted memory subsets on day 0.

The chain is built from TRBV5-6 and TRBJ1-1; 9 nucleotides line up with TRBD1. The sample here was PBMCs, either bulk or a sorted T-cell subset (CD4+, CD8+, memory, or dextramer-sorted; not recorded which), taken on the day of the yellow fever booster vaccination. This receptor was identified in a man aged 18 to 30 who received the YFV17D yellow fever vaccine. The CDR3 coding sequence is TGTGCCAGCAGCAGACAGGGGGGGGTCGAAGCTTTCTTT. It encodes CASSRQGGVEAFF.